The 4 T cell receptor beta chains presented below share a single source sample, sequenced in a study of control samples from healthy donors and cancer patients. Some clones are missing from TCRdb's copy, which holds only in-frame ones; the method was immunoSEQ multiplex PCR. The profile shows about 100,000 clones, roughly 80% of them singletons. The sample consisted of blood. These receptors all come from a man aged 25-45 years in good health.

This clone was observed a handful of times. This chain links TRBV7-9 with TRBJ2-5; D perhaps matches TRBD2 (5 bases). Trimming took off 5 bases at V and 1 base at J, with 20 bases between the two ends. CDR3 length equals 17 residues. Germline V gene sequence: CDR1 SEHNR, CDR2 FQNEAQ (reference sequence). DNA for the CDR3: TGTGCCAGCAGCCTCCTCCGAACGGGGAGTTTCCAAGAGACCCAGTACTTC. Encoded protein: CASSLLRTGSFQETQYF.

V and J are TRBV10-3 and TRBJ1-2; 7 bases align to TRBD1. J was trimmed by 2 bases and V by 10 bases; bases with no gene match: 4. Germline V gene lookup returns CDR1 ENHRY and CDR2 SYGVKD. This CDR3 spans 12 amino acids. CDR3 residues: CATSQGNYGYTF. The CDR3 nucleotides are TGTGCCACATCACAGGGGAACTATGGCTACACCTTC.

The V gene is TRBV3-1 (or the pseudogene TRBV3-2), the J gene TRBJ2-1, with 8 bases aligning to TRBD2. CDR3 length equals 15 residues. V lost 4 bases and J lost 6; bases outside the gene matches: 8. CDR1 and CDR2 (germline): LGHDT, YNNKEL (reference sequence). CDR3 DNA: TGTGCCAGCAGCCCTATTTTCGGGGGGGCCAATGAGCAGTTCTTC. This gives the protein CASSPIFGGANEQFF.

The chain couples TRBV19 to TRBJ1-1; D may be TRBD1 (5 bases). Germline assignment: CDR1 LNHDA and CDR2 SQIVND (reference sequence). The CDR3 sequence is 16 residues long. Trimming took 1 base from V and 3 from J, leaving 15 bases between them. This chain's CDR3 is CASSIAQVSDHTEAFF. CDR3 sequence (DNA): TGTGCCAGTAGTATAGCACAGGTGAGCGATCACACTGAAGCTTTCTTT.